Described below is a single T cell receptor beta chain sequence and its context. Its target antigen remains unknown. Base quality data are lacking; no much larger clone is found one base away. The CDR3 regions of human TCRbeta chains were analyzed by immunosequencing. Processing in the source paper ran as follows. TCRs in the repertoires were matched against a reference library of SARS-CoV-2-specific TCRs that had been generated with the MIRA antigen-specificity platform. Breadth was defined as the fraction of unique TCRs that were SARS-CoV-2-associated, and depth was defined as the fraction of total T cells that were SARS-CoV-2-associated. Using the MIRA data, every spike-specific TCR was mapped to the spike region that the TCR reacted to and assigned to either a CD4 or a CD8 class. Log10-transformed breadth and depth values were compared by one-way ANOVA with Sidak's multiple comparisons tests. Not all clones reach the TCRdb copy of this immuneACCESS table, which keeps in-frame sequences only. Checked studies attribute under half of the gap to unresolved V genes and leave the rest unexplained. V and J calls and clone size are as listed in that table; D and trimming were resolved from the DNA. The sample records about 180,000 clones, around 88% of which are singletons. Roughly 0.5% of the sample rests with the top ten.

The sample comes from a study of T cell responses to AZD1222 COVID-19 vaccine (dated by TCRdb to about 2021). Looking at the study overall: Because spike-specific TCR depth and breadth did not differ between the two schedules, AZD1222 recipients who got a second dose at roughly 4 weeks were pooled with those who got a second dose at roughly 12 weeks. TCR sequencing covered more than 230 trial participants: approximately 200 given two doses of AZD1222 and approximately 26 given two doses of MenACWY control vaccine. Trial participants were enrolled into age subgroups of 18-55, 56-69 and 70-plus years, which contained roughly 150, 30 and 60 TCR-sequenced participants, respectively. On the study overall, not on this receptor specifically: Conclusions about previously exposed vaccinees are limited, since just six or seven AZD1222 recipients were seropositive for SARS-CoV-2 at baseline. A significant rise in spike-specific TCR breadth and depth was observed after two AZD1222 doses relative to day 0 and relative to MenACWY recipients. Epitopes outside the regions mutated in the B.1.351 and B.1.1.7 variants were reportedly recognized by nearly half of the unique spike-specific TCRs. Because no day 14 peak-response samples were available, repertoires were characterized only after the peak T cell response. CD4 TCRs associated with the vaccine covered the entire spike protein, and the dominant responses were in regions 160-218 and 743-854. In the small 56-69-year group, the increase in depth fell short of significance, most likely because of low power. Participants were mostly white British and included more females than males, and it was suggested by the authors that clonal diversity may have been underestimated.

The time point label, read with the paper, signifies: baseline before first vaccination. Samples from vaccinated people were obtained from the UK trials COV001 and COV002, which included a single-blind randomized controlled phase 2/3 trial of AZD1222 (ChAdOx1 nCoV-19) in healthy adults. For TCRbeta chain sequencing, PBMC samples from trial participants were taken at day 0 and at day 28 after the second dose. From the cysteine through the phenylalanine, the CDR3 covers 13 amino acids. Only the CDR3 part of the read is kept: 39 bases, read in frame from the first base. Relative to germline, V is 1 base shorter and J is 13 bases shorter, with 16 bases between their ends. Based on the germline V gene (reference sequence), the CDR1 and CDR2 sequences are LGHDT and YNNKEL.

This clonotype was sampled from an adult in good health. The rearrangement combines TRBV3-1 (or the pseudogene TRBV3-2) with TRBJ2-5; a confident D gene designation cannot be given. The sequenced sample was peripheral blood, obtained on day 0 of AZD1222 vaccination. The DNA is as follows: TGTGCCAGCAGCCAAGCCCCGGAATATGGCGTGTACTTC. It codes for CASSQAPEYGVYF.